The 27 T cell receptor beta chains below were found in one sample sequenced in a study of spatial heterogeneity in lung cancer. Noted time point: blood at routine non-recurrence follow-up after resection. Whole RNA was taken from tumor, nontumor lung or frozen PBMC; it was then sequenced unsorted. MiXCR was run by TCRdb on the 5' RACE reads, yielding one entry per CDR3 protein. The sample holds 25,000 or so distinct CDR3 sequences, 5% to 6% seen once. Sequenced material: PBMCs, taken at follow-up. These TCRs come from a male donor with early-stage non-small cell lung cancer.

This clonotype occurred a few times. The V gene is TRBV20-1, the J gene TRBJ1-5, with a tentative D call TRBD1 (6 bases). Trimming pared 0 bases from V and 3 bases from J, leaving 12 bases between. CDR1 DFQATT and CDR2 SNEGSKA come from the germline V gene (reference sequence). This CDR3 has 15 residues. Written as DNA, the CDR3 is TGCAGTGCTAGAGATTCCGGGGGGCTCAATCAGCCCCAGCATTTT. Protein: CSARDSGGLNQPQHF.

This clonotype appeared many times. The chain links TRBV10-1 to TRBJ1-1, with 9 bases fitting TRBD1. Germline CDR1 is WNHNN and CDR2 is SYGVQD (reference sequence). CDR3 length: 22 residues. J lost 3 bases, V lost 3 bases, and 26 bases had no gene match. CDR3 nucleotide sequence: TGCGCCAGCAGTGATTCCCAGCGCCCTGGTTACAGGGGGCGGTTGAAGGACACTGAAGCTTTCTTT. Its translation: CASSDSQRPGYRGRLKDTEAFF.

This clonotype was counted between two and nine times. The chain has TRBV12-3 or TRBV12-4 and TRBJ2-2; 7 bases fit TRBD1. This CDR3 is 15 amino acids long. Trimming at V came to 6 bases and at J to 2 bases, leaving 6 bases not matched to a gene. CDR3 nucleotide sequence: TGTGCCAGCAGAACCGGGACAGCTAACACCGGGGAGCTGTTTTTT. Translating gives CASRTGTANTGELFF.

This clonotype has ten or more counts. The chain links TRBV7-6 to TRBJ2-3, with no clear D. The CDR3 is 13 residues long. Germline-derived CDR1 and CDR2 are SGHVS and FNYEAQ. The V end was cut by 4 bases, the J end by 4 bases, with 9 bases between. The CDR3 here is CASSSTTSDTQYF. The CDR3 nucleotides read TGTGCCAGCAGCTCGACGACTTCAGATACGCAGTATTTT. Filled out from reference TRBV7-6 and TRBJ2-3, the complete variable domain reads GAGVSQSPRYKVTKRGQDVALRCDPISGHVSLYWYRQALGQGPEFLTYFNYEAQQDKSGLPNDRFSAERPEGSISTLTIQRTEQRDSAMYRCASSSTTSDTQYFGPGTRLTVL.

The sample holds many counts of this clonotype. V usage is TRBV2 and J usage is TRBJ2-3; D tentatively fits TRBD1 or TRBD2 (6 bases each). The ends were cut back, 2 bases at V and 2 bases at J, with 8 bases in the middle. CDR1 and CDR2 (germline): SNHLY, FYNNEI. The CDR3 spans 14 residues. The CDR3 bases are TGTGCCAGCAGTGAATGGGGGGCCACAGATACGCAGTATTTT. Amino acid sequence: CASSEWGATDTQYF.

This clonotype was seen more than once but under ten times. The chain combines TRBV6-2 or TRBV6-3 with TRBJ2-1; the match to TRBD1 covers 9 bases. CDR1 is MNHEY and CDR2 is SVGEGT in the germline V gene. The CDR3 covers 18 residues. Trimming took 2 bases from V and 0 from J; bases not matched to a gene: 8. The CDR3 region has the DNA TGTGCCAGCAGTTACGCCGGACAGGGGTCATTCTCCTACAATGAGCAGTTCTTC. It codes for CASSYAGQGSFSYNEQFF.

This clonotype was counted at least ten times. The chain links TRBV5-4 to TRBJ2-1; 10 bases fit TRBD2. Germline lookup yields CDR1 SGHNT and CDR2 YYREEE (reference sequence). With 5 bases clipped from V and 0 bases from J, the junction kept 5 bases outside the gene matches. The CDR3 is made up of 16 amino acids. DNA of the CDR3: TGTGCCAGCAGTTCTAAGCGGGGGGGCTCCTACAATGAGCAGTTCTTC. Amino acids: CASSSKRGGSYNEQFF.

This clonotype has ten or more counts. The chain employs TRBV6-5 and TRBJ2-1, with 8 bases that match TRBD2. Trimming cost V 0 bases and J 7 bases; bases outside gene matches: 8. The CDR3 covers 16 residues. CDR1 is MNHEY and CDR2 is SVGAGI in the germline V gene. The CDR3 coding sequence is TGTGCCAGCAGTTACTCTCCAGCGGGAGTGGGTAATGAGCAGTTCTTC. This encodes CASSYSPAGVGNEQFF.

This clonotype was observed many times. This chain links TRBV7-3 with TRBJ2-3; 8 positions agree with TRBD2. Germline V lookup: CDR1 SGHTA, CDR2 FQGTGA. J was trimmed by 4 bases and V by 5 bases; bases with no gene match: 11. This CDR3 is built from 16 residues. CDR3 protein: CASSTTSGGGADTQYF. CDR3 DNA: TGTGCCAGCAGCACTACTAGCGGCGGTGGGGCAGATACGCAGTATTTT.

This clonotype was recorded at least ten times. The CDR3 loop is CSARSPGRYNEQFF. Written as DNA, the CDR3 is TGCAGCGCCCGGAGCCCAGGCCGGTACAATGAGCAGTTCTTC. The rearrangement links TRBV29-1 to TRBJ2-1; D is uncertain. The CDR3 is 14 amino acids. The V gene lost 7 bases and the J gene lost 4 bases, with 17 bases spanning the gap. The V gene's germline CDR1 is SQVTM and CDR2 ANQGSEA.

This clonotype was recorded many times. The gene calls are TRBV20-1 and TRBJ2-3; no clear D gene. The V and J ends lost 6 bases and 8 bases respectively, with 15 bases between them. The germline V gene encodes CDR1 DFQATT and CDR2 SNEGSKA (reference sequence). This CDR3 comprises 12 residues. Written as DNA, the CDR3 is TGCAGTGCGGGCCCTACGGTTGGTACGCAGTATTTT. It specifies CSAGPTVGTQYF.

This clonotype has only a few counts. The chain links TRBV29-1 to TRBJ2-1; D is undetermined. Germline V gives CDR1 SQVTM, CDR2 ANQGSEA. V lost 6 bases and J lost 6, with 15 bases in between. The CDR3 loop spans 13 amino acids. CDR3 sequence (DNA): TGCAGCGTCCACTCTCGAGGCTTCAATGAGCAGTTCTTC. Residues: CSVHSRGFNEQFF.

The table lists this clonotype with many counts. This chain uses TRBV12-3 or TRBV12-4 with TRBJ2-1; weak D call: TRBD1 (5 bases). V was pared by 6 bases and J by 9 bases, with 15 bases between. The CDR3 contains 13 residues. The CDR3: CASSPTGTAEQFF. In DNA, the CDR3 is TGTGCCAGCAGCCCTACAGGAACAGCTGAGCAGTTCTTC.

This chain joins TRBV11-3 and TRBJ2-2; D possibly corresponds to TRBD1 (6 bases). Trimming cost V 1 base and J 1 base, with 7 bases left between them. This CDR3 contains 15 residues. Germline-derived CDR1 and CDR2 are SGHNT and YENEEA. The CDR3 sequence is CASSLGTVNTGELFF. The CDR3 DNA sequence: TGTGCCAGCAGCTTAGGGACAGTGAACACCGGGGAGCTGTTTTTT.

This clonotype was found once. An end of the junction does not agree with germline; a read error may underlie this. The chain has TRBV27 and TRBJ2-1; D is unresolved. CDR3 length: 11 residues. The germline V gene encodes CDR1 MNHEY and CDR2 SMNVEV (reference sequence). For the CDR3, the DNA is TGTGCCAGCAGTCTGTACATTGAGCAGTTCTTC. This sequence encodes CASSLYIEQFF.

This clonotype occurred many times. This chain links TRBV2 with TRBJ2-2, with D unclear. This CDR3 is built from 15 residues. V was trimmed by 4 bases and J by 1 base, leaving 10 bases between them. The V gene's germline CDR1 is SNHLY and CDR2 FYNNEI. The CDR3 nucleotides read TGTGCCAGCAGTGTAAATGGACGGAACACCGGGGAGCTGTTTTTT. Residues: CASSVNGRNTGELFF. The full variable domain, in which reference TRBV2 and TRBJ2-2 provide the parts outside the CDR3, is EPEVTQTPSHQVTQMGQEVILRCVPISNHLYFYWYRQILGQKVEFLVSFYNNEISEKSEIFDDQFSVERPDGSNFTLKIRSTKLEDSAMYFCASSVNGRNTGELFFGEGSRLTVL.

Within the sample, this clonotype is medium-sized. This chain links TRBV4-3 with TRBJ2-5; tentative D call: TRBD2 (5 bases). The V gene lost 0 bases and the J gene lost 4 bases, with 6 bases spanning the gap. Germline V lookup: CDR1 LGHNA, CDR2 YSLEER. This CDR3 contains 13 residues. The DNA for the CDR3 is TGCGCCAGCAGCCAAGATCTAGCAGAGACCCAGTACTTC. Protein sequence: CASSQDLAETQYF.

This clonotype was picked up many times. The CDR3 nucleotides are TGTGCCAGCAGCTTTGACAGGGTAATCTCCTACGAGCAGTACTTC. The encoded protein is CASSFDRVISYEQYF. This chain joins TRBV5-4 and TRBJ2-7; 7 bases fit TRBD1. The ends lost 2 bases at V and 0 bases at J; junction bases unmatched: 5. CDR1 SGHNT and CDR2 YYREEE come from the germline V gene (reference sequence). This CDR3 is built from 15 residues. Filled out from reference TRBV5-4 and TRBJ2-7, the complete variable domain reads ETGVTQSPTHLIKTRGQQVTLRCSSQSGHNTVSWYQQALGQGPQFIFQYYREEENGRGNFPPRFSGLQFPNYSSELNVNALELDDSALYLCASSFDRVISYEQYFGPGTRLTVT.

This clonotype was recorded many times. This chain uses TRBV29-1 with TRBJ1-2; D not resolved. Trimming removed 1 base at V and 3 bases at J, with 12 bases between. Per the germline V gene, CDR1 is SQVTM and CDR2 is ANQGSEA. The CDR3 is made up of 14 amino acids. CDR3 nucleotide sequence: TGCAGCGTTGAAGTCCCAGCGGATTACTATGGCTACACCTTC. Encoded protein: CSVEVPADYYGYTF.

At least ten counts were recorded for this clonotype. The DNA for the CDR3 is TGCAGTGCTTCCTCGACAGGGGGGCTACTGTTTTTT. This codes for CSASSTGGLLFF. The chain joins TRBV20-1 to TRBJ1-4, with 9 bases fitting TRBD1. This CDR3 contains 12 residues. The germline V gene encodes CDR1 DFQATT and CDR2 SNEGSKA (reference sequence). With V trimmed by 5 bases and J by 13 bases, 8 bases remained unmatched.

CDR3 coding DNA: TGTGCCAGCACCTCCCCCCCCGGGACTATAACAGATACGCAGTATTTT. This encodes CASTSPPGTITDTQYF. The chain joins TRBV12-3 or TRBV12-4 to TRBJ2-3; 7 positions match TRBD2. V lost 7 bases, J lost 3 bases, and 13 bases stayed unmatched. The CDR3 length is 16 residues.

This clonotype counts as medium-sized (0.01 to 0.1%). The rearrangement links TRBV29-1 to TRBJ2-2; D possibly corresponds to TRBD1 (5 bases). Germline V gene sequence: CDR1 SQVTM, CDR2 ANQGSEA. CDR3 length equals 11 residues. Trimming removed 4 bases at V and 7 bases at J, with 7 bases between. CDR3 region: CSVGGSGELFF. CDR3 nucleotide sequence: TGCAGCGTTGGGGGCAGCGGGGAGCTGTTTTTT.

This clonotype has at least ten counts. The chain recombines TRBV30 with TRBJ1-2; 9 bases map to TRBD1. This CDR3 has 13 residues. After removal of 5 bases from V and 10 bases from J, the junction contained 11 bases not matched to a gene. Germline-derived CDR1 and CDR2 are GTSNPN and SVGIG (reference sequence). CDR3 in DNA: TGTGCCTGGGATCCCGGACAGGGGAGCGCCTACACCTTC. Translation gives CAWDPGQGSAYTF. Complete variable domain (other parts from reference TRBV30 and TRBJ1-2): SQTIHQWPATLVQPVGSPLSLECTVEGTSNPNLYWYRQAAGRGLQLLFYSVGIGQISSEVPQNLSASRPQDRQFILSSKKLLLSDSGFYLCAWDPGQGSAYTFGSGTRLTVV.

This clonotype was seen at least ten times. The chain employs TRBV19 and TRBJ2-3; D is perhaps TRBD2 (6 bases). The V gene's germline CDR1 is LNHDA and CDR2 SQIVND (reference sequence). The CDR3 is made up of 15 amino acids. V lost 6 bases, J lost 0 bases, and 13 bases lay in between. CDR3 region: CASRARGSSTDTQYF. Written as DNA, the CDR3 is TGTGCCAGTAGAGCACGGGGGTCTAGCACAGATACGCAGTATTTT. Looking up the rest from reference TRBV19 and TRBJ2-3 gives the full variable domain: DGGITQSPKYLFRKEGQNVTLSCEQNLNHDAMYWYRQDPGQGLRLIYYSQIVNDFQKGDIAEGYSVSREKKESFPLTVTSAQKNPTAFYLCASRARGSSTDTQYFGPGTRLTVL.

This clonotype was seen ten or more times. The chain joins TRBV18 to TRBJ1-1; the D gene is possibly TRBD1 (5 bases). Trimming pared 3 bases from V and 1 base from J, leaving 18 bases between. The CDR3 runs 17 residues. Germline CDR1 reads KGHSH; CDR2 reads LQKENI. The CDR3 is CASSPPGTARGNTEAFF. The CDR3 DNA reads TGTGCCAGCTCACCTCCCGGGACGGCTCGGGGGAACACTGAAGCTTTCTTT.

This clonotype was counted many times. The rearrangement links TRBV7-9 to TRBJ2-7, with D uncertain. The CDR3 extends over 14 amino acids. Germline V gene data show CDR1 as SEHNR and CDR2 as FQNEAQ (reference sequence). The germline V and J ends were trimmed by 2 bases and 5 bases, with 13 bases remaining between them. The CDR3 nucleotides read TGTGCCAGCAGCTTAACCGGCCCTCGGAACGAGCAGTACGTC. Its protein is CASSLTGPRNEQYV.

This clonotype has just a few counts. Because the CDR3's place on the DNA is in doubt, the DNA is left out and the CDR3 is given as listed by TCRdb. This CDR3 reads CISVPEAYETLPTYEQYV. The chain carries TRBV7-5 and TRBJ2-7. TRBV7-5 represents a pseudogene. A total of 18 residues make up the CDR3, ends included.